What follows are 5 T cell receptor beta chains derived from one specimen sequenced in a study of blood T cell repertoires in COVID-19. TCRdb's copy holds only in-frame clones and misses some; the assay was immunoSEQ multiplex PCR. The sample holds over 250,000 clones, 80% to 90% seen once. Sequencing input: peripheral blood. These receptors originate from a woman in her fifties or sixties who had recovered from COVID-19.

CDR3 nucleotides: TGTGCCAGCAGCTTAACGGCGCCCCTGGCGGGGGGGCCAGAGACCCAGTACTTC. Its translation: CASSLTAPLAGGPETQYF. The chain combines TRBV7-3 with TRBJ2-5; 9 bases align to TRBD2. This CDR3 region has 18 residues. V shed 0 bases, J shed 4 bases, and the junction held 12 bases outside the gene matches. Germline V gene data show CDR1 as SGHTA and CDR2 as FQGTGA.

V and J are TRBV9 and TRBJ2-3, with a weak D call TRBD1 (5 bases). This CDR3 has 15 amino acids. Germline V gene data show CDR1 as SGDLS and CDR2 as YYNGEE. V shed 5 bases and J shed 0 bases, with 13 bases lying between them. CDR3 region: CASSNQGSSTDTQYF. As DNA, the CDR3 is TGTGCCAGCAGTAATCAGGGTAGCAGCACAGATACGCAGTATTTT.

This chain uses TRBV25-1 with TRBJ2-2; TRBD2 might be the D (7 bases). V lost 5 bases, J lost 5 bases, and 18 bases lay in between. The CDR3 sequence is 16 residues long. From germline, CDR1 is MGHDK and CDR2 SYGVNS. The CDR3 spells CASSLGGVRLTGELFF. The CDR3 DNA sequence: TGTGCCAGCAGTTTAGGGGGGGTTCGGCTTACCGGGGAGCTGTTTTTT.

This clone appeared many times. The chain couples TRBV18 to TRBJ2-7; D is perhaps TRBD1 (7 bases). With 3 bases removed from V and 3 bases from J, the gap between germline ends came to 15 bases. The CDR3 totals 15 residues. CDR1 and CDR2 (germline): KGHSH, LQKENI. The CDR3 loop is CASSPTEGAGYEQYF. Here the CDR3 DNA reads TGTGCCAGCTCACCTACGGAGGGGGCTGGCTACGAGCAGTACTTC.

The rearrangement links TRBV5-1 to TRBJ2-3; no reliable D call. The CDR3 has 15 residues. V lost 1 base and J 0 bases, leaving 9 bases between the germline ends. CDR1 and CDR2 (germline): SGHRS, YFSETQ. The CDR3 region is CASSLNPTSTDTQYF. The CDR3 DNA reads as TGCGCCAGCAGCTTGAATCCAACAAGCACAGATACGCAGTATTTT.